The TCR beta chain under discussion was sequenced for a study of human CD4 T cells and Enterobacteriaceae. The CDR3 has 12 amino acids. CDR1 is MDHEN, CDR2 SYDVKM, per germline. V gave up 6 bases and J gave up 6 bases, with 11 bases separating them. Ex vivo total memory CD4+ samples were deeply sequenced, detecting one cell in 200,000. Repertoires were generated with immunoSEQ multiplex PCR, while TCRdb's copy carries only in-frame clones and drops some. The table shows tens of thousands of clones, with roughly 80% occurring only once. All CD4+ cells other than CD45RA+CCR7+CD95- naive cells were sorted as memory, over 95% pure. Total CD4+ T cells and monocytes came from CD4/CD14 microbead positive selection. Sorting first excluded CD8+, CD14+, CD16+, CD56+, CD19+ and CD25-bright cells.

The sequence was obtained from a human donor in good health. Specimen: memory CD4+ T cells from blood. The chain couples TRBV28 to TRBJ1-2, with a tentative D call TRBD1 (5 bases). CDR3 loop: CASRAGMDGYTF. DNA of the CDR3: TGTGCCAGCAGAGCAGGGATGGATGGCTACACCTTC.